Listed below are T cell receptor beta chains from one sample, sequenced in a study of control samples from healthy donors and cancer patients. Some clones are missing from TCRdb's copy, which holds only in-frame ones; the method was immunoSEQ multiplex PCR. The sample comprises fewer than 100,000 clones, more than 70% of which are singletons, and 5% to 7% rests with the top ten. The sequenced sample consisted of blood. The source of these receptors is a woman between 50 and 59 years old in good health. Both conserved end residues are part of each CDR3. A D gene is named only where the DNA matches it firmly. Some rows have no size entry. The others give once, few or many, or a class for an expanded clone.

>TRBV11-2|TRBJ2-2|.|.
CASSSMPSDTGELFF
TGTGCCAGCAGCTCGATGCCGTCTGACACCGGGGAGCTGTTTTTT
>TRBV3-1/TRBV3-2|TRBJ1-6|.|.
CASSLIADSPLHF
TGTGCCAGCAGCTTAATAGCTGATTCACCCCTCCACTTT
>TRBV10-3|TRBJ1-5|.|.
CAIGRGYDQPQHF
TGTGCCATCGGACGGGGGTACGATCAGCCCCAGCATTTT
>TRBV5-1|TRBJ2-3|TRBD1|.
CASSQDRDRGTQYF
TGCGCCAGCAGCCAGGACAGGGATCGAGGTACGCAGTATTTT
>TRBV5-6|TRBJ2-3|.|.
CASSKLDLSDTQYF
TGTGCCAGCAGCAAGCTTGACCTATCAGATACGCAGTATTTT
>TRBV9|TRBJ1-3|.|.
CASSVGPDIRNTIYF
TGTGCCAGCAGCGTAGGTCCGGACATTAGAAACACCATATATTTT
>TRBV29-1|TRBJ2-1|TRBD2|once
CSGKPSGSYNEQFF
TGCAGCGGCAAACCTAGCGGCTCCTACAATGAGCAGTTCTTC
>TRBV28|TRBJ2-7|TRBD1|.
CASGKWGQSAYEQYF
TGTGCCAGCGGGAAGTGGGGACAGTCAGCCTACGAGCAGTACTTC
>TRBV4-1|TRBJ1-1|.|.
CASSPQLRSIWEAFF
TGCGCCAGCAGCCCACAGTTAAGAAGCATCTGGGAAGCTTTCTTT
>TRBV30|TRBJ1-2|.|.
CAWKRSNYGYTF
TGTGCCTGGAAACGGAGTAACTATGGCTACACCTTC
>TRBV6-1|TRBJ2-7|TRBD1|.
CANSEPYSGQGDYEQYF
TGTGCCAACAGTGAACCTTATTCCGGACAGGGGGACTACGAGCAGTACTTC
>TRBV3-1/TRBV3-2|TRBJ2-7|TRBD2|.
CASSPNFLAGTTYF
TGTGCCAGCAGCCCGAACTTTCTAGCGGGGACAACGTACTTC
>TRBV7-9|TRBJ2-7|.|.
CASSFGQNLVHEQYF
TGTGCCAGCAGCTTTGGGCAAAATTTGGTACACGAGCAGTACTTC
>TRBV19|TRBJ2-5|TRBD1|.
CASSNRGQGKETQYF
TGTGCCAGTAGTAACCGGGGACAGGGTAAGGAGACCCAGTACTTC
>TRBV27|TRBJ2-4|.|.
CASRYRVSGNIQYF
TGTGCCAGCAGGTACAGGGTCTCTGGAAACATTCAGTACTTC
>TRBV7-8|TRBJ2-7|.|.
CASSSRQTYEQYF
TGTGCCAGCAGCTCGAGACAGACCTACGAGCAGTACTTC
>TRBV5-6|TRBJ1-1|.|.
CASSFRGSPKTEAFF
TGTGCCAGCAGCTTCCGGGGATCCCCTAAGACTGAAGCTTTCTTT
>TRBV7-9|TRBJ2-1|.|.
CASSLGPRGSSYNEQFF
TGTGCCAGCAGCTTAGGACCGCGGGGCAGCTCCTACAATGAGCAGTTCTTC
>TRBV24-1|TRBJ2-7|.|.
CATSDATERYEQYF
TGTGCCACCAGTGACGCGACAGAACGCTACGAGCAGTACTTC
>TRBV5-1|TRBJ1-5|.|.
CASSRDLGQPQHF
TGCGCCAGCAGTAGGGACTTAGGGCAGCCCCAGCATTTT
>TRBV7-7|TRBJ2-1|.|.
CASSQGRGSHNEQFF
TGTGCCAGCAGCCAAGGAAGGGGGTCCCACAATGAGCAGTTCTTC
>TRBV12-3/TRBV12-4|TRBJ1-1|.|few
CASRIQNTEAFF
TGTGCCAGCAGGATTCAGAACACTGAAGCTTTCTTT
>TRBV5-5|TRBJ1-5|.|once
CASSHWTQHF
TGTGCCAGCAGCCATTGGACCCAGCATTTT
>TRBV7-9|TRBJ1-2|.|.
CASSGLDFYGYTF
TGTGCCAGCAGCGGACTGGACTTCTATGGCTACACCTTC
>TRBV3-1/TRBV3-2|TRBJ2-1|.|.
CASSQGRFNEQFF
TGTGCCAGCAGCCAAGGACGATTCAATGAGCAGTTCTTC
>TRBV6-5|TRBJ1-6|TRBD1|.
CASSYSGTGDSPLHF
TGTGCCAGCAGTTACTCCGGGACAGGGGATTCACCCCTCCACTTT